The 21 T cell receptor beta chains below come from one sample, sequenced in a study of response to subunit inactivated influenza vaccine. TCRdb called the RT-PCR reads again in MiXCR, with one record for every CDR3 protein. This sample carries about 480,000 distinct CDR3 sequences, over 10% of them seen once, and the ten largest clones take 10% to 15%. The specimen comprised PBMCs from blood, sampled 45 days after vaccination. These receptors originate from a man aged 45-65 years who received an inactivated influenza vaccine.

The rearrangement joins TRBV6-2 or TRBV6-3 to TRBJ2-1; TRBD2 matches at 10 bases. This CDR3 comprises 16 residues. CDR1 is MNHEY, CDR2 SVGEGT, per germline. V shed 0 bases, J shed 8 bases, and the junction held 7 bases outside the gene matches. CDR3 protein: CASSYSSGGGNDEQFF. The DNA of the CDR3 is TGTGCCAGCAGTTACTCGAGCGGGGGGGGAAACGATGAGCAGTTCTTC.

The CDR3 protein is CASSRDSNEKLFF. The DNA for the CDR3 is TGTGCCAGCAGCCGGGACAGCAATGAAAAACTGTTTTTT. This chain connects TRBV7-2 to TRBJ1-4, with TRBD1 matching 7 bases. Germline V gives CDR1 SGHTA, CDR2 FQGNSA. The CDR3 runs to 13 residues. Germline trimming cut 5 bases from V and 5 bases from J; bases unmatched to any gene: 2.

The V call is TRBV20-1, the J call TRBJ2-5; 10 bases match TRBD2. J lost 4 bases, V lost 3 bases, and 8 bases had no gene match. The V gene's germline CDR1 is DFQATT and CDR2 SNEGSKA (reference sequence). The CDR3 spans 15 residues. The DNA of the CDR3 is TGCAGTGCTAGTTCGAGCGGGAGGGCCACAGAGACCCAGTACTTC. It specifies CSASSSGRATETQYF.

The chain combines TRBV12-3 or TRBV12-4 with TRBJ2-3; D possibly uses TRBD1 or TRBD2 (6 bases each). The CDR3 loop spans 14 amino acids. Trimming removed 3 bases from V and 6 bases from J, with 13 bases in between. The DNA of the CDR3 is TGTGCCAGCAGTTTGGTGGGGGCGGGGGATACGCAGTATTTT. This sequence encodes CASSLVGAGDTQYF.

In its sample, this clonotype was seen a few times. The chain couples TRBV5-1 to TRBJ2-5, with 7 bases matching TRBD1. The CDR3 contains 15 residues. CDR1 and CDR2 (germline): SGHRS, YFSETQ. V was clipped by 3 bases and J by 4 bases; unmatched bases: 9. CDR3 nucleotides: TGCGCCAGCAGCTCACTCCACAGGGGATCAGAGACCCAGTACTTC. Its translation is CASSSLHRGSETQYF.

This clonotype was detected a few times. The CDR3 region is CASSDAGGRHEKLFF. CDR3 nucleotides: TGCGCCAGCAGCGACGCCGGGGGGCGCCATGAAAAACTGTTTTTT. This chain connects TRBV5-1 to TRBJ1-4; TRBD1 might be the D (6 bases). Trimming took off 4 bases at V and 6 bases at J, with 16 bases between the two ends. Germline V CDR1 and CDR2: SGHRS, YFSETQ. The CDR3 runs to 15 residues. The whole variable domain, remainder taken from reference TRBV5-1 and TRBJ1-4, is KAGVTQTPRYLIKTRGQQVTLSCSPISGHRSVSWYQQTPGQGLQFLFEYFSETQRNKGNFPGRFSGRQFSNSRSEMNVSTLELGDSALYLCASSDAGGRHEKLFFGSGTQLSVL.

In this sample, this clonotype turned up a few times. The V and J genes are TRBV3-1 and TRBJ1-3; D remains unclear. Germline V gene lookup returns CDR1 LGHDT and CDR2 YNNKEL (reference sequence). Between the trimmed V and J ends, which lost 5 bases and 0 bases, there was a span of 11 bases. The CDR3 contains 15 residues. DNA for the CDR3: TGTGCCAGCAGCACAACAGAGGGCTCTGGAAACACCATATATTTT. It is translated as CASSTTEGSGNTIYF.

The V call is TRBV20-1, the J call TRBJ2-1; 10 positions match TRBD2. This CDR3 spans 16 amino acids. CDR1 is DFQATT and CDR2 is SNEGSKA in the germline V gene (reference sequence). With 1 base clipped from V and 0 bases from J, the junction kept 3 bases outside the gene matches. The CDR3 spells CSARVSSGSSYNEQFF. CDR3 sequence (DNA): TGCAGTGCTAGAGTCTCTAGCGGGAGCTCCTACAATGAGCAGTTCTTC.

This clonotype was picked up a small number of times. V gene TRBV3-1 combines with J gene TRBJ2-1, with 11 bases aligning to TRBD2. Unmatched junction bases numbered 3, after V lost 0 bases and J lost 5 bases. This CDR3 comprises 16 residues. The germline V gene has CDR1 LGHDT and CDR2 YNNKEL (reference sequence). CDR3 in amino acids: CASSQDQGLADNEQFF. Written as DNA, the CDR3 is TGTGCCAGCAGCCAAGATCAGGGACTAGCGGACAATGAGCAGTTCTTC.

The chain combines TRBV28 with TRBJ2-3; TRBD2 agrees at 8 bases. J was trimmed by 4 bases and V by 5 bases; bases with no gene match: 17. The CDR3 runs 18 residues. The V gene's germline CDR1 is MDHEN and CDR2 SYDVKM. Written as DNA, the CDR3 is TGTGCCAGCAGTATCGGGGACGCCCGGGGGGGCCGGGCAGATACGCAGTATTTT. Translated: CASSIGDARGGRADTQYF.

The rearrangement uses TRBV15 and TRBJ2-3, with 9 bases matching TRBD1. The germline CDR1 and CDR2 sequences are LNHNV and YYDKDF (reference sequence). V gave up 2 bases and J gave up 3 bases; unmatched junction bases: 6. The CDR3 loop spans 16 amino acids. CDR3 protein: CATSRKGTGRTDTQYF. The CDR3, as DNA: TGTGCCACCAGCAGAAAGGGGACAGGGAGAACAGATACGCAGTATTTT.

The chain joins TRBV2 to TRBJ2-5, with TRBD2 as a possible D gene (5 bases). This CDR3 spans 16 amino acids. CDR1 and CDR2 (germline): SNHLY, FYNNEI. Trimming cost V 4 bases and J 2 bases, with 17 bases left between them. CDR3 protein: CASSGMWERLQETQYF. In nucleotides, the CDR3 is TGTGCCAGCAGTGGGATGTGGGAGCGCCTACAAGAGACCCAGTACTTC.

This clonotype was detected a few times. The chain has TRBV12-3 or TRBV12-4 and TRBJ1-5; 9 bases agree with TRBD1. The CDR3 has 16 residues. Trimming cost V 6 bases and J 2 bases; bases outside gene matches: 8. The CDR3 coding sequence is TGTGCCAGCAGCCGGACAGGGGTAGGGGGCAATCAGCCCCAGCATTTT. It specifies CASSRTGVGGNQPQHF.

The chain has TRBV20-1 and TRBJ2-3; the D is unclear. The CDR3 loop spans 12 amino acids. The germline CDR1 and CDR2 sequences are DFQATT and SNEGSKA (reference sequence). V lost 7 bases to trimming and J lost 3 bases, with 11 bases between them. As DNA, the CDR3 is TGCAGTGGAAGTGTAAGGACAGATACGCAGTATTTT. Its protein is CSGSVRTDTQYF.

V and J are TRBV2 and TRBJ1-5, with a tentative D call TRBD1 (5 bases). Germline CDR1 SNHLY, CDR2 FYNNEI. Trimming took 6 bases from V and 5 from J, leaving 17 bases between them. The CDR3 is 15 residues long. The CDR3 DNA reads as TGTGCCAGCAGAGGGGACGGTAGTTATTATCAGCCCCAGCATTTT. Amino acids: CASRGDGSYYQPQHF.

This clonotype was seen only once. The V and J genes are TRBV7-6 and TRBJ2-1; D is undetermined. The CDR3 has 16 amino acids. Trimming took 0 bases from V and 6 from J, leaving 15 bases between them. Looked up from germline, CDR1 is SGHVS and CDR2 is FNYEAQ. This CDR3 reads CASSLALFATFNEQFF. The CDR3 DNA is TGTGCCAGCAGCTTAGCGCTCTTTGCCACTTTCAATGAGCAGTTCTTC.

The chain recombines TRBV12-3 or TRBV12-4 with TRBJ2-3; 8 bases agree with TRBD2. After removal of 3 bases from V and 11 bases from J, the junction contained 10 bases not matched to a gene. The CDR3 length is 14 residues. CDR3 in DNA: TGTGCCAGCAGTTTGTCGGGAGGGTCTGGAGTGCAGTATTTT. Translation: CASSLSGGSGVQYF.

There are a few counts of this clonotype. The gene calls are TRBV5-6 and TRBJ2-5; the D gene is possibly TRBD2 (6 bases). Germline V gene lookup returns CDR1 SGHDT and CDR2 YYEEEE. The CDR3 totals 14 residues. The ends were cut back, 3 bases at V and 4 bases at J, with 13 bases in the middle. CDR3 protein: CASSSPRGGETQYF. In DNA form, the CDR3 reads TGTGCCAGCAGCTCCCCCCGGGGAGGAGAGACCCAGTACTTC.

Only a few counts were recorded for this clonotype. V gene TRBV12-3 or TRBV12-4 combines with J gene TRBJ1-2, with D tentatively TRBD1 (5 bases). The ends were cut back, 4 bases at V and 1 base at J, with 10 bases in the middle. The CDR3 runs to 14 residues. The CDR3 protein is CASSSSGGNYGYTF. The CDR3 bases are TGTGCCAGCAGTTCGTCTGGGGGTAACTATGGCTACACCTTC.

The sample holds many counts of this clonotype. This chain links TRBV16 with TRBJ2-1, with 10 bases lining up with TRBD2. CDR1 KGHSY and CDR2 FQNENV come from the germline V gene. J gave up 9 bases and V 1 base, and 9 bases lay outside the gene matches. The CDR3 is made up of 16 amino acids. The CDR3 reads CASSQWLAGVSSEQFF. The CDR3 region has the DNA TGTGCCAGCAGCCAATGGCTAGCGGGGGTTTCGAGTGAGCAGTTCTTC.

This rearrangement joins TRBV15 to TRBJ2-1; tentatively, D is TRBD1 or TRBD2 (6 bases each). Germline lookup yields CDR1 LNHNV and CDR2 YYDKDF (reference sequence). The CDR3 extends over 15 amino acids. V was cut by 0 bases and J by 12 bases, with 18 bases left in between. CDR3 sequence: CATSRDLGGLMGQFF. The CDR3 nucleotides read TGTGCCACCAGCAGAGATCTGGGGGGCCTAATGGGGCAGTTCTTC.